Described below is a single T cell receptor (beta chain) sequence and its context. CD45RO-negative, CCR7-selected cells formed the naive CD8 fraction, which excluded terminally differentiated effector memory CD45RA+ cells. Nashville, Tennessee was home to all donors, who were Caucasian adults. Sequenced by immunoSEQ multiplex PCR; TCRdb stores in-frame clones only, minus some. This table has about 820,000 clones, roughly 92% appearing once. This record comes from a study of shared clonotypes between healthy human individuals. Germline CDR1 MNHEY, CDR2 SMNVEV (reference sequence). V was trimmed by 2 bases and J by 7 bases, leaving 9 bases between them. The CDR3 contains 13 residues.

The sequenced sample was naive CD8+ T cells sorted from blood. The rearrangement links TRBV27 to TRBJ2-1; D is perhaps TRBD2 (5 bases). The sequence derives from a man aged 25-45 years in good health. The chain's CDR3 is CASSLPGGNEQFF. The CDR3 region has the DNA TGTGCCAGCAGTTTACCGGGCGGGAATGAGCAGTTCTTC.